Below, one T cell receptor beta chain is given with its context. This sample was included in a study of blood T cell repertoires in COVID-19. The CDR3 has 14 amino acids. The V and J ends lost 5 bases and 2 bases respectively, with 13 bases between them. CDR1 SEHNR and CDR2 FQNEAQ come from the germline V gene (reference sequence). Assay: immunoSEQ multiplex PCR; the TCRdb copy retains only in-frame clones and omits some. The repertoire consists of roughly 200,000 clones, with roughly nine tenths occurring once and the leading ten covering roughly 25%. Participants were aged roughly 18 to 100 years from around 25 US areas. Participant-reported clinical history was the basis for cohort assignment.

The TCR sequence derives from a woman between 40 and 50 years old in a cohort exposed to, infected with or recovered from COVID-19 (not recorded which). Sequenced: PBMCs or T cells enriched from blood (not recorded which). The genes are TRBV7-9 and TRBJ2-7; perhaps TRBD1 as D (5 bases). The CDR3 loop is CASSPRTRAYEQYF. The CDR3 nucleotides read TGTGCCAGCAGCCCCCGGACACGAGCCTACGAGCAGTACTTC.